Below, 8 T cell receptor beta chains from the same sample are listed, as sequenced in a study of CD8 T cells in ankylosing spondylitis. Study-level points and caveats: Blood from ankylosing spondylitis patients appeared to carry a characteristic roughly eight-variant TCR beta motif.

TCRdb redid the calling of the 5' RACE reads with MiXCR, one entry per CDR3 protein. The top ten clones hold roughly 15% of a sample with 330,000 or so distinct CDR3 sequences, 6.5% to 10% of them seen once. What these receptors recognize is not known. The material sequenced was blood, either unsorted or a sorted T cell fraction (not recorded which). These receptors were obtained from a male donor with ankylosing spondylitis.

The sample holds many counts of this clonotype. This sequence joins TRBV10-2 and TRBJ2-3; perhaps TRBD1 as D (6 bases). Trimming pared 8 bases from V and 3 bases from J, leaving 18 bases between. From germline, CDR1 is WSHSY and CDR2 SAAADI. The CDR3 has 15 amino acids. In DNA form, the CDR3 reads TGCGCCAGCTCCCGAGGTGAGGGGGAGACAGATACGCAGTATTTT. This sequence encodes CASSRGEGETDTQYF.

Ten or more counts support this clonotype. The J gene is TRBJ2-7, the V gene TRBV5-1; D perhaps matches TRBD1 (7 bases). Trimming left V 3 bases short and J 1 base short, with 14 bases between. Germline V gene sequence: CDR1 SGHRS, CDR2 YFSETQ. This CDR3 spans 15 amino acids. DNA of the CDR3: TGCGCCAGCAGCTGGGGGGTGACAGGGTCCTACGAGCAGTACTTC. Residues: CASSWGVTGSYEQYF.

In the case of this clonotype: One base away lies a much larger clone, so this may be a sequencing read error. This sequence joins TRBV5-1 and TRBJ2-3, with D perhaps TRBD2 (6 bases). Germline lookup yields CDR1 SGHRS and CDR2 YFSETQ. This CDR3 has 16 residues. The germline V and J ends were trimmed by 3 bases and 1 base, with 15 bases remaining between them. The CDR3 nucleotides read TGCGCCAGCAGCTCCTTAGTGGGAGGCTGCACAGATACGCAGTATTTT. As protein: CASSSLVGGCTDTQYF.

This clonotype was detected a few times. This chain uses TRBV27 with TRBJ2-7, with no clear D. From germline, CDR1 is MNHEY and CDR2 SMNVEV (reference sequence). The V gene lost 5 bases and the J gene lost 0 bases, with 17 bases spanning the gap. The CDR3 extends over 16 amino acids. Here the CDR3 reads CASSPHLLSLSYEQYF. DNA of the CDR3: TGTGCCAGCAGTCCCCACCTTCTGTCCCTCTCCTACGAGCAGTACTTC.

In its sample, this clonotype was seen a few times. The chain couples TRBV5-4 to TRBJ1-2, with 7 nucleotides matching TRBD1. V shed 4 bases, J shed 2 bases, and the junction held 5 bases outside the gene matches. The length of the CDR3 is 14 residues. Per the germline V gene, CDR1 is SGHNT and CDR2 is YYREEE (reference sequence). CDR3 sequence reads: CASSAATGNYGYTF. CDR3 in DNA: TGTGCCAGCAGCGCGGCGACAGGGAACTATGGCTACACCTTC. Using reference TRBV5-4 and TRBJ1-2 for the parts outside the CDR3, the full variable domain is ETGVTQSPTHLIKTRGQQVTLRCSSQSGHNTVSWYQQALGQGPQFIFQYYREEENGRGNFPPRFSGLQFPNYSSELNVNALELDDSALYLCASSAATGNYGYTFGSGTRLTVV.

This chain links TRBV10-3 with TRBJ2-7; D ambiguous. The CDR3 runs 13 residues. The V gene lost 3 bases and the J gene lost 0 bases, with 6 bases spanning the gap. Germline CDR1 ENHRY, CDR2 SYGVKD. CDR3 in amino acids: CAISEFRSYEQYF. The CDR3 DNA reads TGTGCCATCAGTGAATTCCGCTCCTACGAGCAGTACTTC.

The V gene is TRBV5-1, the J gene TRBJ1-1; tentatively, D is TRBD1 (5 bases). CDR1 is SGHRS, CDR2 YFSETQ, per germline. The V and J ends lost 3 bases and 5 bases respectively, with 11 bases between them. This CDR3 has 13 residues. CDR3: CASSWGGKTEAFF. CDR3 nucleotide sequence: TGCGCCAGCAGCTGGGGGGGAAAAACTGAAGCTTTCTTT.

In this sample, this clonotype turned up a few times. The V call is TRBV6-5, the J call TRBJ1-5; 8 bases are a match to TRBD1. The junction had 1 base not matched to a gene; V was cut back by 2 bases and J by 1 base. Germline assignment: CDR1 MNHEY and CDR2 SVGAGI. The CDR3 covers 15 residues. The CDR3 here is CASSYRQGSNQPQHF. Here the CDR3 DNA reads TGTGCCAGCAGTTACCGACAGGGGAGCAATCAGCCCCAGCATTTT.